The 14 T cell receptor beta chains below all came from one sample that was sequenced in a study of metastatic and nonmetastatic thyroid tumors. Patients were all untreated before their thyroid surgery. TCRdb re-called the PCR reads through MiXCR. Counted here are some 15,000 clones, around 23% occurring once; the ten biggest clones make up around 7.6%. What was sequenced was adjacent normal tissue. The receptors derive from a female donor with papillary thyroid cancer or a benign thyroid nodule (not recorded which). Some clones in this sample may be carry-over from other donors' samples.

This clone qualifies as medium-sized (0.01 to 0.1%). The chain carries TRBV20-1 and TRBJ2-7; unclear D gene. The CDR3 covers 13 residues. V was trimmed by 0 bases and J by 5 bases, leaving 11 bases between them. CDR1 and CDR2 (germline): DFQATT, SNEGSKA (reference sequence). The CDR3, as DNA: TGCAGTGCTAGAGAATGGAAAAGCCACGAGCAGTACTTC. Its translation is CSAREWKSHEQYF.

This clone has at least ten counts. The CDR3 coding sequence is TGTGCCAGTAGTATGGTAATCTCTGGAAACACCATATATTTT. This codes for CASSMVISGNTIYF. The rearrangement uses TRBV19 and TRBJ1-3; D ambiguous. The ends were cut back, 3 bases at V and 0 bases at J, with 6 bases in the middle. The CDR3 is made up of 14 amino acids. Germline-derived CDR1 and CDR2 are LNHDA and SQIVND (reference sequence).

This clone was counted a few times. The sample has other DNA sequences that encode this CDR3 too. This chain connects TRBV20-1 to TRBJ2-1; a weak D match, TRBD2 (6 bases). Germline loops: CDR1 DFQATT, CDR2 SNEGSKA (reference sequence). The CDR3 is 14 amino acids. Trimming stripped 6 bases from V and 0 bases from J, with 12 bases between. The CDR3 DNA follows: TGCAGTGCACGGGACTTCAACTCCTACAATGAGCAGTTCTTC. Residues: CSARDFNSYNEQFF.

By sample share, this clone is medium-sized. This chain joins TRBV28 and TRBJ1-6; D is ambiguous. Germline assignment: CDR1 MDHEN and CDR2 SYDVKM. Trimming cost V 4 bases and J 0 bases, with 10 bases left between them. CDR3 length: 16 amino acids. CDR3 residues: CASSWEASSYNSPLHF. The CDR3 coding sequence is TGTGCCAGCAGTTGGGAAGCGAGCTCCTATAATTCACCCCTCCACTTT.

This clone was counted many times. The chain joins TRBV13 to TRBJ2-1, with no clear D. CDR1 is PRHDT, CDR2 FYEKMQ, per germline (reference sequence). V lost 4 bases and J lost 2, with 18 bases in between. The CDR3 spans 17 residues. This CDR3 is CASSSKATGSPYNEQFF. DNA of the CDR3: TGTGCCAGCAGCTCCAAAGCCACTGGCTCGCCCTACAATGAGCAGTTCTTC.

This sequence joins TRBV11-3 and TRBJ1-6, with a possible D match to TRBD1 (5 bases). Looked up from germline, CDR1 is SGHNT and CDR2 is YENEEA. V was shortened by 5 bases and J by 9 bases, with 17 bases between the two germline ends. The CDR3 is 15 amino acids. CDR3 sequence (DNA): TGTGCCAGCAGCACCCGGGAGTCGGGGGGTTCACCCCTCCACTTT. This translates into CASSTRESGGSPLHF.

The chain recombines TRBV19 with TRBJ2-3; the match to TRBD2 covers 13 bases. CDR3 length: 15 residues. CDR1 is LNHDA and CDR2 is SQIVND in the germline V gene (reference sequence). The V and J ends lost 10 bases and 3 bases, in that order; junction bases with no gene match: 7. The CDR3 nucleotides read TGTGCCACCAGGACTAGCGGGAGCCCTACAGATACGCAGTATTTT. It yields the protein CATRTSGSPTDTQYF.

This clone is labeled as medium-sized. The chain uses TRBV11-2 and TRBJ2-7; D remains ambiguous. The CDR3 has 15 residues. Germline loops: CDR1 SGHAT, CDR2 FQNNGV. The germline V and J ends were trimmed by 5 bases and 0 bases, with 14 bases remaining between them. Here the CDR3 DNA reads TGTGCCAGCAGCAAGAGGACCGAGAGCTCCTACGAGCAGTACTTC. It encodes CASSKRTESSYEQYF.

The sample holds a few counts of this clone. The chain joins TRBV9 to TRBJ2-3; D tentatively fits TRBD1 or TRBD2 (5 bases each). V shed 3 bases and J shed 4 bases, with 21 bases lying between them. Germline CDR1 and CDR2: SGDLS and YYNGEE. The CDR3 length is 17 residues. The CDR3 coding sequence is TGTGCCAGCAGCGCCTCCGGGGCTAGCTATGGCGCAGATACGCAGTATTTT. Amino acids: CASSASGASYGADTQYF.

This clone is categorized as medium-sized. The chain recombines TRBV10-2 with TRBJ2-7, with 7 bases matching TRBD1. Germline loops: CDR1 WSHSY, CDR2 SAAADI. CDR3 length: 16 amino acids. The ends lost 5 bases at V and 3 bases at J; junction bases unmatched: 13. As DNA, the CDR3 is TGCGCCAGCAGTACAGGGGAGCAGCGGTCCTTCTACGAGCAGTACTTC. This sequence encodes CASSTGEQRSFYEQYF.

This clone occurred many times. A much larger clone lies a single base off, so this may be a read error. Other DNA sequences from this sample encode an identical CDR3 as well. The V call is TRBV24-1, the J call TRBJ2-3; tentatively, D is TRBD2 (6 bases). The V and J ends lost 0 bases and 4 bases respectively, with 10 bases between them. The length of the CDR3 is 15 residues. The germline V gene has CDR1 KGHDR and CDR2 SFDVKD. As DNA, the CDR3 is TGTGCCACCAGTGATTTGGGCCCGGGGGCAGATACGCAGTATTTT. It encodes CATSDLGPGADTQYF.

This clone has only a few counts. This chain links TRBV18 with TRBJ2-1, with 8 bases matching TRBD2. This CDR3 is built from 14 residues. CDR1 KGHSH and CDR2 LQKENI come from the germline V gene. V lost 3 bases and J lost 8; bases outside the gene matches: 6. CDR3 in DNA: TGTGCCAGCTCACCGGGGACTAGAAACGATGAGCAGTTCTTC. Its protein is CASSPGTRNDEQFF.

As for this clone: Other DNA sequences within the sample encode an identical CDR3. The chain has TRBV4-1 and TRBJ2-7; D may match TRBD1 or TRBD2 (6 bases each). V was cut by 0 bases and J by 0 bases, with 9 bases left in between. The germline V gene encodes CDR1 MGHRA and CDR2 YSYEKL. The CDR3 contains 15 residues. The CDR3 spells CASSQERGPSYEQYF. CDR3 DNA sequence: TGCGCCAGCAGCCAAGAACGGGGGCCCTCCTACGAGCAGTACTTC.

The chain is built from TRBV6-4 and TRBJ2-3; tentatively, D is TRBD1 or TRBD2 (5 bases each). Germline V gene data show CDR1 as MRHNA and CDR2 as SNTAGT. The CDR3 covers 14 residues. V dropped 0 bases and J dropped 5 bases, with 9 bases sitting between them. In DNA, the CDR3 is TGTGCCAGCAGTGACTCAGGGGCGGGAGATACGCAGTATTTT. As protein: CASSDSGAGDTQYF.